This TCR beta chain comes out of a study of T cell changes during pregnancy in multiple sclerosis. The V end was cut by 7 bases, the J end by 1 base, with 9 bases between. Germline V lookup: CDR1 MDHEN, CDR2 SYDVKM. CDR3 length: 13 residues. TCRdb's table, derived via immunoSEQ multiplex PCR, lists solely in-frame clones and lacks some. The sample yields 80,000 to 100,000 clones, around 92% seen once. Sequenced here: peripheral blood, sampled in the first trimester of pregnancy. The source is a female donor with multiple sclerosis, enrolled in a pregnancy study. The chain couples TRBV28 to TRBJ2-3; D uncertain. CDR3 bases: TGTGCCAGCATGCTAGTAGGCACAGATACGCAGTATTTT. This encodes CASMLVGTDTQYF.